This TCR beta chain is drawn from a study of blood T cell repertoires in COVID-19. The protocol was immunoSEQ multiplex PCR, while the TCRdb copy is restricted to in-frame clones and leaves out a portion. The sample includes 200,000 to 300,000 clones, about 88% seen only once; the top ten take over 6%. The V gene's germline CDR1 is SEHNR and CDR2 FQNEAQ (reference sequence). The CDR3 loop spans 16 amino acids. V was cut by 1 base and J by 4 bases, with 15 bases left in between. The receptor was isolated from a woman in her sixties or seventies with active or convalescent COVID-19. This chain connects TRBV7-9 to TRBJ2-3; D not certain. Sequencing was carried out using peripheral blood. CDR3 sequence: CASSLGDFIESDTQYF. The CDR3 DNA follows: TGTGCCAGCAGCTTAGGCGACTTCATCGAGTCAGATACGCAGTATTTT.